A selection of T cell receptor beta chains follows, all from one sample in a study of identifying expanded T cells in peripheral blood. Some clones are missing from TCRdb's copy, which holds only in-frame ones; the method was immunoSEQ multiplex PCR. The sample has about 110,000 clones, 75% to 90% seen once. Sequenced input: blood. The receptors originated from a person aged 18 to 69 in good health. Both conserved end residues are part of each CDR3. The order of the fields is J gene, D gene, clone size, V gene, CDR3 length, CDR3 protein, CDR3 DNA. D genes are given only for firm matches. Clone sizes are given selectively: once, few, many, or a class where the clone is expanded.

TRBJ1-5,NA,NA,TRBV18,13,CASSPSEGQPQHF,TGTGCCAGCTCACCATCTGAAGGACAGCCCCAGCATTTT
TRBJ1-5,NA,NA,TRBV30,13,CAWTLGSNQPQHF,TGTGCCTGGACGTTGGGCAGCAATCAGCCCCAGCATTTT
TRBJ1-2,NA,NA,TRBV30,14,CAWSKGGGVNGYTF,TGTGCCTGGAGTAAGGGGGGCGGGGTTAATGGCTACACCTTC
TRBJ2-3,NA,NA,TRBV4-2,16,CASSQSSAGIRDTQYF,TGTGCCAGCAGCCAATCTAGTGCGGGTATACGAGATACGCAGTATTTT
TRBJ1-1,NA,NA,TRBV29-1,14,CSVAGGVLDTEAFF,TGCAGCGTCGCCGGCGGGGTGTTGGACACTGAAGCTTTCTTT
TRBJ2-3,TRBD2,NA,TRBV27,16,CASSFLEAGRQSLKYF,TGTGCCAGCAGTTTTTTAGAAGCGGGGCGGCAGTCACTTAAGTATTTT
TRBJ1-6,NA,NA,TRBV6-5,13,CASSGPAGSPLHF,TGTGCCAGCAGCGGGCCGGCGGGGTCACCCCTCCACTTT
TRBJ1-1,TRBD1,NA,TRBV27,15,CASSLSGTGVTEAFF,TGTGCCAGCAGTTTATCGGGGACAGGGGTGACTGAAGCTTTCTTT
TRBJ2-1,NA,NA,TRBV6-5,15,CASSYYPPGVNEQFF,TGTGCCAGCAGTTACTACCCACCGGGTGTTAATGAGCAGTTCTTC
TRBJ2-1,NA,NA,TRBV9,12,CASSVLDNEQFF,TGTGCCAGCAGCGTACTGGACAATGAGCAGTTCTTC
TRBJ2-3,TRBD1,NA,TRBV5-1,14,CASSPGQGTDTQYF,TGCGCCAGCAGTCCGGGACAGGGCACAGATACGCAGTATTTT
TRBJ2-2,TRBD1,NA,TRBV7-2,16,CASSPATGGPRGGLFF,TGTGCCAGCAGCCCCGCAACAGGGGGCCCAAGGGGGGGGCTGTTTTTT
TRBJ1-5,TRBD1,NA,TRBV7-2,13,CASSRTGGQPQHF,TGTGCCAGCAGCCGGACAGGGGGTCAGCCCCAGCATTTT
TRBJ2-1,TRBD2,NA,TRBV9,17,CASSARTSESLNNEQFF,TGTGCCAGCAGCGCCAGGACTAGCGAAAGTTTGAACAATGAGCAGTTCTTC
TRBJ2-7,TRBD1,NA,TRBV27,14,CASSALGQPYEQYF,TGTGCCAGCAGTGCGCTGGGACAGCCCTACGAGCAGTACTTC
TRBJ2-5,TRBD1,NA,TRBV10-3,13,CAIRTGVQETQYF,TGTGCCATCAGAACAGGGGTTCAAGAGACCCAGTACTTC
TRBJ2-5,NA,NA,TRBV6-5,16,CASSYSTIRSGETQYF,TGTGCCAGCAGTTACTCGACTATCCGGTCGGGAGAGACCCAGTACTTC
TRBJ2-7,NA,NA,TRBV6-6,14,CASSYAAGTYEQYF,TGTGCCAGCAGTTACGCCGCAGGGACCTACGAGCAGTACTTC
TRBJ1-1,TRBD1,NA,TRBV7-8,14,CASSPTGGRTEAFF,TGTGCCAGCAGCCCTACAGGGGGGAGGACTGAAGCTTTCTTT
TRBJ2-1,NA,NA,TRBV11-1,13,CASSLGASDEQFF,TGTGCCAGCAGCTTGGGAGCTAGCGATGAGCAGTTCTTC
TRBJ2-2,NA,NA,TRBV7-2,15,CASSLRAVDTGELFF,TGTGCCAGCAGCTTACGGGCGGTCGATACCGGGGAGCTGTTTTTT
TRBJ2-1,TRBD2,NA,TRBV6-5,13,CATTRGRGNEQFF,TGTGCCACCACCCGGGGGAGGGGCAATGAGCAGTTCTTC
TRBJ2-7,NA,once,TRBV5-6,14,CASSSRWGLYEQYF,TGTGCCAGCAGCTCCCGGTGGGGCTTGTACGAGCAGTACTTC
TRBJ1-3,NA,NA,TRBV18,16,CASSPFDAASGNTIYF,TGTGCCAGCTCACCCTTTGACGCAGCCTCTGGAAACACCATATATTTT
TRBJ2-2,TRBD2,NA,TRBV27,17,CATPGGSGGDSSGELFF,TGTGCCACTCCTGGGGGTAGCGGGGGCGATTCCTCCGGGGAGCTGTTTTTT
TRBJ2-1,NA,NA,TRBV9,14,CASSPGTSYNEQFF,TGTGCCAGCAGCCCGGGGACCTCCTACAATGAGCAGTTCTTC
TRBJ2-1,NA,NA,TRBV7-2,14,CASSRGAVYNEQFF,TGTGCCAGCAGTCGGGGGGCCGTCTACAATGAGCAGTTCTTC
TRBJ1-2,TRBD1,NA,TRBV23-1,11,CAADRAYGYTF,TGCGCCGCGGACAGGGCCTATGGCTACACCTTC
TRBJ2-3,NA,NA,TRBV11-2,13,CASSSGSADTQYF,TGTGCCAGCAGTTCCGGTAGTGCAGATACGCAGTATTTT
TRBJ1-2,NA,NA,TRBV2,16,CASSEVGTGMSDGYTF,TGTGCCAGCAGTGAAGTGGGTACGGGGATGAGCGATGGCTACACCTTC
TRBJ2-7,NA,once,TRBV20-1,10,CSALDYEQYF,TGCAGTGCTCTAGACTACGAGCAGTACTTC
TRBJ1-3,NA,NA,TRBV11-2,12,CASSNLGNTIYF,TGTGCCAGCAGCAACCTTGGAAACACCATATATTTT
TRBJ1-6,TRBD1,NA,TRBV7-6,15,CASSLEGARNSPLHF,TGTGCCAGCAGCTTAGAGGGGGCAAGGAATTCACCCCTCCACTTT
TRBJ1-6,NA,NA,TRBV15,17,CATSRDKGFSYNSPLHF,TGTGCCACCAGCAGAGATAAGGGGTTCTCCTATAATTCACCCCTCCACTTT
TRBJ1-2,TRBD1,NA,TRBV27,15,CASSPTGGGNYGYTF,TGTGCCAGCAGTCCTACAGGGGGCGGCAACTATGGCTACACCTTC
TRBJ1-2,NA,once,TRBV28,13,CASSLTTGHGYTF,TGTGCCAGCAGTCTAACTACAGGGCATGGCTACACCTTC
TRBJ1-1,NA,NA,TRBV6-1,12,CASRHLGAEAFF,TGTGCCAGCAGGCATTTGGGGGCAGAAGCTTTCTTT
TRBJ1-3,TRBD1,once,TRBV7-2,14,CASSLNRGGNTIYF,TGTGCCAGCAGCTTAAACAGGGGGGGAAACACCATATATTTT
TRBJ2-5,NA,once,TRBV6-5,16,CASSYPVRGDQETQYF,TGTGCCAGCAGTTACCCGGTCAGGGGTGATCAAGAGACCCAGTACTTC
TRBJ2-5,TRBD2,once,TRBV7-2,17,CASSLGTSGGSRETQYF,TGTGCCAGCAGCCTCGGGACTAGCGGGGGAAGTAGGGAGACCCAGTACTTC
TRBJ2-3,NA,NA,TRBV15,19,CATSTLPGDRRGETDTQYF,TGTGCCACCAGCACCCTCCCGGGGGACCGTCGAGGGGAAACAGATACGCAGTATTTT
TRBJ2-1,NA,NA,TRBV6-6,12,CASSSGFNEQFF,TGTGCCAGCAGTTCGGGGTTTAATGAGCAGTTCTTC
TRBJ1-1,TRBD1,NA,TRBV5-1,14,CASSFLDRDTEAFF,TGCGCCAGCAGCTTCTTGGACAGGGACACTGAAGCTTTCTTT
TRBJ2-5,NA,NA,TRBV6-5,15,CASSGVRGVGETQYF,TGTGCCAGCAGTGGCGTACGCGGGGTGGGGGAGACCCAGTACTTC
TRBJ2-3,NA,NA,TRBV2,13,CASRADYTDTQYF,TGTGCCAGCAGGGCGGACTACACAGATACGCAGTATTTT
TRBJ1-3,NA,NA,TRBV10-3,15,CAISVQRSSGNTIYF,TGTGCCATCAGTGTACAGCGGAGCTCTGGAAACACCATATATTTT
TRBJ1-1,NA,NA,TRBV5-4,16,CASSLAPGPSNTEAFF,TGTGCCAGCAGCTTGGCGCCGGGACCGTCGAACACTGAAGCTTTCTTT
TRBJ2-6,NA,NA,TRBV7-2,15,CASSLGGIGANVLTF,TGTGCCAGCAGCTTAGGGGGCATTGGGGCCAACGTCCTGACTTTC
TRBJ2-3,NA,NA,TRBV20-1,11,CSVSGPDTQYF,TGCAGTGTCTCGGGCCCAGATACGCAGTATTTT
TRBJ2-4,NA,NA,TRBV14,13,CASSHSGSDIQYF,TGTGCCAGCAGCCACTCAGGGTCGGACATTCAGTACTTC
TRBJ2-1,NA,NA,TRBV7-2,13,CASSSSAGNEQFF,TGTGCCAGCAGCTCGTCAGCTGGGAATGAGCAGTTCTTC
TRBJ2-7,NA,once,TRBV13,12,CASSLGSYEQYF,TGTGCCAGCAGCTTAGGCTCCTACGAGCAGTACTTC
TRBJ1-2,NA,NA,TRBV7-9,14,CASTPNGLREGYTF,TGTGCCAGCACCCCAAACGGGTTACGGGAAGGCTACACCTTC
TRBJ2-7,NA,NA,TRBV27,16,CASSFLLSGRPREQYF,TGTGCCAGCAGTTTTCTTTTATCGGGCCGCCCCCGCGAGCAGTACTTC